The TCR beta chain under discussion was sequenced for a study of blood T cell repertoires in COVID-19. The V end was cut by 2 bases, the J end by 9 bases, with 20 bases between. The CDR3 has 16 residues. The germline V gene encodes CDR1 MGHRA and CDR2 YSYEKL. As handled by the study authors: Amplifying reference gene primers gave estimates of nucleated cell counts. The data were produced by immunoSEQ multiplex PCR, yet TCRdb's version contains in-frame clones alone and is incomplete. V, J and clone size derive from that table, while D and trimming were established from the DNA sequence. The repertoire consists of roughly 320,000 clones, with about 90% occurring once and the leading ten covering roughly 6.3%.

Sequenced: peripheral blood. J is TRBJ2-1 and V is TRBV4-1; tentatively, D is TRBD2 (5 bases). The TCR sequence derives from a woman aged 45 to 65 with COVID-19, enrolled during active disease. The CDR3 DNA sequence: TGCGCCAGCAGCCAATCACCCCTTCCCTTAGAGGGTGAGCAGTTCTTC. This encodes CASSQSPLPLEGEQFF.